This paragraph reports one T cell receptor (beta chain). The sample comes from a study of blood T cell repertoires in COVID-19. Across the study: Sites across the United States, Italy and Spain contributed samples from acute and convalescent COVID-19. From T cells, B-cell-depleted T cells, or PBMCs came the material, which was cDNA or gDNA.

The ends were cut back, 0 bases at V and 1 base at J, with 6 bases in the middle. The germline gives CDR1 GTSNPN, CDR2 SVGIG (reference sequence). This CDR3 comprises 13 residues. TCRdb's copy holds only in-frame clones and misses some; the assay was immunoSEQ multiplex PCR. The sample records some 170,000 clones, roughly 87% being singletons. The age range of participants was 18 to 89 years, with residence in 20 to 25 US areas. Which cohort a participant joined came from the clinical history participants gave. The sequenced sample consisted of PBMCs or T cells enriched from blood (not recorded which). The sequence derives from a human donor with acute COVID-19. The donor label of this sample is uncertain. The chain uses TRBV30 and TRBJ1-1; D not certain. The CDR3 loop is CAWSVPGNTEAFF. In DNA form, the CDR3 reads TGTGCCTGGAGTGTACCGGGGAACACTGAAGCTTTCTTT.